This TCR beta chain appears in the sequencing data of a study of cytomegalovirus exposure and HLA in healthy donors. Study outcomes and limitations: Some highly shared sequence variants likely arose as a pipeline artifact.

A note on this clone: No antigen is known for it.

Though nominally healthy at sampling, donors likely had unrecorded immune exposures. The CDR3 contains 15 residues. Trimming took 1 base from V and 5 from J; bases not matched to a gene: 3. Germline V lookup: CDR1 SGHDN, CDR2 FVKESK. The PCR employed 60 Vbeta primers together with 13 Jbeta primers. Assay: immunoSEQ multiplex PCR; the TCRdb copy retains only in-frame clones and omits some. The sample holds more than 80,000 clones, over 60% seen once. The receptor comes from a human donor in good health. This chain links TRBV14 with TRBJ2-2; the match to TRBD2 covers 8 bases. The specimen sequenced was PBMCs. CDR3 bases: TGTGCCAGCAGCCAAGTGGCTAGCGGGACCGGGGAGCTGTTTTTT. Its translation is CASSQVASGTGELFF.